A selection of T cell receptor beta chains follows, all from one sample in a study of cytomegalovirus exposure and HLA in healthy donors. Measured with immunoSEQ multiplex PCR; TCRdb has only the in-frame clones, and not every one. The sample holds 65,000 to 80,000 clones, almost 80% seen once. The source material was PBMCs. These receptor sequences come from a middle-aged woman in good health and CMV-seropositive. The CDR3 runs from the conserved cysteine through the conserved F or W. D genes are given only for firm matches. For some rows the clone size is stated as once, few or many, or as a class when expanded; others skip it.

j_gene: TRBJ2-5; abundance: once; d_gene: .; v_gene: TRBV5-1; CDR3aa: CASSLGGGETQYF; CDR3nt: TGCGCCAGCAGCTTGGGTGGCGGGGAGACCCAGTACTTC
j_gene: TRBJ2-7; abundance: .; d_gene: TRBD2; v_gene: TRBV30; CDR3aa: CAWRREGHPYEQYF; CDR3nt: TGTGCCTGGAGGAGGGAGGGTCATCCCTACGAGCAGTACTTC
j_gene: TRBJ2-5; abundance: once; d_gene: .; v_gene: TRBV11-2; CDR3aa: CASSLGNRMGTQYF; CDR3nt: TGTGCCAGCAGCTTAGGTAACAGGATGGGGACCCAGTACTTC
j_gene: TRBJ1-2; abundance: .; d_gene: .; v_gene: TRBV25-1; CDR3aa: CASSEYSSAGWYGYTF; CDR3nt: TGTGCCAGCAGTGAATATTCCTCGGCAGGGTGGTATGGCTACACCTTC
j_gene: TRBJ2-1; abundance: .; d_gene: TRBD2; v_gene: TRBV27; CDR3aa: CASSFTPSSGRSGGEQFF; CDR3nt: TGTGCCAGCAGTTTCACCCCATCTAGCGGGAGGTCAGGCGGTGAGCAGTTCTTC
j_gene: TRBJ1-1; abundance: .; d_gene: .; v_gene: TRBV29-1; CDR3aa: CSVEVAGVNTEAFF; CDR3nt: TGCAGCGTTGAAGTTGCAGGGGTTAACACTGAAGCTTTCTTT
j_gene: TRBJ2-1; abundance: .; d_gene: TRBD2; v_gene: TRBV7-8; CDR3aa: CASSSSSGSPREQFF; CDR3nt: TGTGCCAGCAGCTCTTCTAGCGGGAGTCCGCGTGAGCAGTTCTTC
j_gene: TRBJ1-5; abundance: .; d_gene: .; v_gene: TRBV6-5; CDR3aa: CASSSAGSPVRPQHF; CDR3nt: TGTGCCAGCAGTTCTGCCGGGTCCCCCGTAAGGCCCCAGCATTTT
j_gene: TRBJ2-1; abundance: .; d_gene: .; v_gene: TRBV29-1; CDR3aa: CSLTGGYNEQFF; CDR3nt: TGCAGTTTAACTGGCGGGTACAATGAGCAGTTCTTC
j_gene: TRBJ2-1; abundance: .; d_gene: TRBD2; v_gene: TRBV29-1; CDR3aa: CSGGTSGSREQFF; CDR3nt: TGCAGCGGGGGGACTAGCGGGAGCCGTGAGCAGTTCTTC
j_gene: TRBJ1-1; abundance: .; d_gene: .; v_gene: TRBV15; CDR3aa: CATSSGEGTLNTEAFF; CDR3nt: TGTGCCACCAGCAGCGGGGAAGGGACACTGAACACTGAAGCTTTCTTT
j_gene: TRBJ2-7; abundance: .; d_gene: TRBD1; v_gene: TRBV11-2; CDR3aa: CASTRTQGAYYEQYF; CDR3nt: TGTGCCAGCACCCGCACACAGGGGGCATACTACGAGCAGTACTTC
j_gene: TRBJ2-2; abundance: .; d_gene: .; v_gene: TRBV28; CDR3aa: CASSFLNTGELFF; CDR3nt: TGTGCCAGCAGTTTTCTGAACACCGGGGAGCTGTTTTTT
j_gene: TRBJ1-1; abundance: .; d_gene: .; v_gene: TRBV6-5; CDR3aa: CASLSPDGYTEAFF; CDR3nt: TGTGCCAGCTTGTCGCCCGACGGGTACACTGAAGCTTTCTTT
j_gene: TRBJ2-3; abundance: .; d_gene: .; v_gene: TRBV4-2; CDR3aa: CASSPVPRTTGDTQYF; CDR3nt: TGTGCCAGCAGCCCCGTACCGCGGACTACGGGAGATACGCAGTATTTT
j_gene: TRBJ1-2; abundance: .; d_gene: TRBD1; v_gene: TRBV19; CDR3aa: CASSGALGTGVNYGYTF; CDR3nt: TGTGCCAGTAGTGGAGCCCTCGGGACAGGGGTTAACTATGGCTACACCTTC
j_gene: TRBJ2-7; abundance: .; d_gene: .; v_gene: TRBV2; CDR3aa: CASSLTSSEQYF; CDR3nt: TGTGCCAGCAGCTTAACTAGCTCCGAGCAGTACTTC
j_gene: TRBJ1-1; abundance: once; d_gene: TRBD1; v_gene: TRBV23-1; CDR3aa: CASSGQGTEAFF; CDR3nt: TGCGCCAGCAGTGGACAGGGAACTGAAGCTTTCTTT
j_gene: TRBJ2-7; abundance: .; d_gene: TRBD1; v_gene: TRBV7-8; CDR3aa: CATGQGAREQYF; CDR3nt: TGTGCCACAGGACAGGGGGCGCGGGAGCAGTACTTC
j_gene: TRBJ1-1; abundance: .; d_gene: TRBD1; v_gene: TRBV29-1; CDR3aa: CSAEQGTNTEAFF; CDR3nt: TGCAGCGCCGAACAGGGGACGAACACTGAAGCTTTCTTT
j_gene: TRBJ1-2; abundance: .; d_gene: .; v_gene: TRBV6-6; CDR3aa: CASNRENYGYTF; CDR3nt: TGTGCCAGCAATCGCGAGAACTATGGCTACACCTTC
j_gene: TRBJ2-1; abundance: .; d_gene: .; v_gene: TRBV7-3; CDR3aa: CASSPGPGVPYEQFF; CDR3nt: TGTGCCAGCAGCCCGGGGCCGGGGGTCCCTTACGAGCAGTTCTTC
j_gene: TRBJ2-7; abundance: .; d_gene: TRBD2; v_gene: TRBV5-4; CDR3aa: CASSFGLAGAGGAYEQYF; CDR3nt: TGTGCCAGCAGCTTCGGACTAGCGGGAGCGGGGGGGGCCTACGAGCAGTACTTC
j_gene: TRBJ1-2; abundance: .; d_gene: .; v_gene: TRBV30; CDR3aa: CAWSVAGASDGYTF; CDR3nt: TGTGCCTGGAGTGTAGCGGGGGCGAGCGATGGCTACACCTTC
j_gene: TRBJ2-7; abundance: .; d_gene: .; v_gene: TRBV6-1; CDR3aa: CASKIEQYF; CDR3nt: TGTGCCAGCAAAATAGAGCAGTACTTC
j_gene: TRBJ1-5; abundance: .; d_gene: .; v_gene: TRBV5-1; CDR3aa: CASSLVSGVNQPQHF; CDR3nt: TGCGCCAGCAGCTTGGTTAGCGGGGTCAATCAGCCCCAGCATTTT
j_gene: TRBJ1-5; abundance: .; d_gene: TRBD1; v_gene: TRBV28; CDR3aa: CASSWADFGTANNQPQHF; CDR3nt: TGTGCCAGCAGTTGGGCTGATTTCGGGACAGCTAACAATCAGCCCCAGCATTTT
j_gene: TRBJ2-1; abundance: .; d_gene: TRBD2; v_gene: TRBV9; CDR3aa: CASSVGDYGDEQFF; CDR3nt: TGTGCCAGCAGCGTAGGGGACTACGGCGATGAGCAGTTCTTC
j_gene: TRBJ2-2; abundance: .; d_gene: TRBD1; v_gene: TRBV11-2; CDR3aa: CASSVTGTATGELFF; CDR3nt: TGTGCCAGCAGCGTCACCGGGACAGCTACCGGGGAGCTGTTTTTT
j_gene: TRBJ2-7; abundance: few; d_gene: TRBD2; v_gene: TRBV7-9; CDR3aa: CASSPSALAGGPYEQYF; CDR3nt: TGTGCCAGCAGCCCCTCAGCGCTAGCGGGGGGTCCCTACGAGCAGTACTTC
j_gene: TRBJ1-6; abundance: .; d_gene: .; v_gene: TRBV30; CDR3aa: CAWSREAQNSPLHF; CDR3nt: TGTGCCTGGAGTAGAGAAGCGCAAAATTCACCCCTCCACTTT
j_gene: TRBJ2-5; abundance: .; d_gene: .; v_gene: TRBV4-1; CDR3aa: CASSGGTEQETQYF; CDR3nt: TGCGCCAGCAGCGGGGGGACAGAACAAGAGACCCAGTACTTC
j_gene: TRBJ1-5; abundance: .; d_gene: .; v_gene: TRBV7-9; CDR3aa: CASSFGGYHQPQHF; CDR3nt: TGTGCCAGCAGCTTCGGAGGGTATCATCAGCCCCAGCATTTT
j_gene: TRBJ1-1; abundance: .; d_gene: TRBD1; v_gene: TRBV30; CDR3aa: CAWSPRGTGTEAFF; CDR3nt: TGTGCCTGGAGTCCACGAGGGACAGGCACTGAAGCTTTCTTT
j_gene: TRBJ1-5; abundance: .; d_gene: TRBD1; v_gene: TRBV6-5; CDR3aa: CASSYSRGHQPQHF; CDR3nt: TGTGCCAGCAGTTACAGCAGGGGGCATCAGCCCCAGCATTTT
j_gene: TRBJ1-1; abundance: .; d_gene: .; v_gene: TRBV5-1; CDR3aa: CASSFGAGPYTEAFF; CDR3nt: TGCGCCAGCAGCTTTGGCGCGGGCCCCTACACTGAAGCTTTCTTT
j_gene: TRBJ2-1; abundance: .; d_gene: .; v_gene: TRBV30; CDR3aa: CAWANVVYEQFF; CDR3nt: TGTGCCTGGGCTAATGTGGTCTATGAGCAGTTCTTC
j_gene: TRBJ2-1; abundance: .; d_gene: .; v_gene: TRBV29-1; CDR3aa: CSVMNEQFF; CDR3nt: TGCAGCGTCATGAATGAGCAGTTCTTC
j_gene: TRBJ1-5; abundance: .; d_gene: TRBD1; v_gene: TRBV2; CDR3aa: CASSDTGGIDSNQPQHF; CDR3nt: TGTGCCAGCAGTGATACAGGGGGCATCGATAGCAATCAGCCCCAGCATTTT
j_gene: TRBJ1-1; abundance: .; d_gene: .; v_gene: TRBV18; CDR3aa: CASSPKAGTEAFF; CDR3nt: TGTGCCAGCTCACCAAAGGCGGGCACTGAAGCTTTCTTT
j_gene: TRBJ2-6; abundance: few; d_gene: .; v_gene: TRBV28; CDR3aa: CASKGDVSGANVLTF; CDR3nt: TGTGCCAGCAAGGGAGACGTCTCTGGGGCCAACGTCCTGACTTTC
j_gene: TRBJ1-1; abundance: .; d_gene: .; v_gene: TRBV7-8; CDR3aa: CASSLAPSRRNTEAFF; CDR3nt: TGTGCCAGCAGCTTAGCCCCCTCCCGCAGGAACACTGAAGCTTTCTTT
j_gene: TRBJ1-1; abundance: .; d_gene: .; v_gene: TRBV27; CDR3aa: CASSANRVSTEAFF; CDR3nt: TGTGCCAGCAGTGCGAACAGGGTGAGCACTGAAGCTTTCTTT
j_gene: TRBJ1-6; abundance: once; d_gene: .; v_gene: TRBV27; CDR3aa: CASSSTNSPLHF; CDR3nt: TGTGCCAGCAGTTCTACTAATTCACCCCTCCACTTT
j_gene: TRBJ2-3; abundance: .; d_gene: TRBD2; v_gene: TRBV2; CDR3aa: CASSWASGSGWQYF; CDR3nt: TGTGCCAGCAGCTGGGCTAGCGGGAGTGGGTGGCAGTATTTT
j_gene: TRBJ2-1; abundance: .; d_gene: .; v_gene: TRBV19; CDR3aa: CASRLTGTSSYNEQFF; CDR3nt: TGTGCCAGTAGACTCACCGGGACAAGCTCCTACAATGAGCAGTTCTTC
j_gene: TRBJ2-2; abundance: few; d_gene: TRBD1; v_gene: TRBV5-1; CDR3aa: CASSLEVQGVNTGELFF; CDR3nt: TGCGCCAGCAGCTTGGAGGTTCAGGGGGTGAACACCGGGGAGCTGTTTTTT
j_gene: TRBJ2-7; abundance: .; d_gene: TRBD1; v_gene: TRBV28; CDR3aa: CASSSPGTGFHEQYF; CDR3nt: TGTGCCAGCAGTTCGCCCGGGACAGGGTTCCACGAGCAGTACTTC
j_gene: TRBJ2-1; abundance: few; d_gene: .; v_gene: TRBV1; CDR3aa: CTSSQGRPGLAPHEQFF; CDR3nt: TGCACCAGCAGCCAAGGCCGACCGGGACTAGCTCCCCATGAGCAGTTCTTC
j_gene: TRBJ1-3; abundance: once; d_gene: TRBD1; v_gene: TRBV2; CDR3aa: CASSGTVSGNTIYF; CDR3nt: TGTGCCAGCAGCGGGACAGTCTCTGGAAACACCATATATTTT
j_gene: TRBJ2-7; abundance: .; d_gene: .; v_gene: TRBV27; CDR3aa: CASRSGTSYEQYF; CDR3nt: TGTGCCAGCAGATCCGGGACTTCCTACGAGCAGTACTTC
j_gene: TRBJ2-7; abundance: few; d_gene: TRBD1; v_gene: TRBV5-6; CDR3aa: CASSLATGGKQYF; CDR3nt: TGTGCCAGCAGCTTGGCGACAGGGGGCAAGCAGTACTTC
j_gene: TRBJ1-5; abundance: .; d_gene: TRBD1; v_gene: TRBV6-8; CDR3aa: CASSSPDRGNQPQHF; CDR3nt: TGTGCCAGCAGTTCACCGGACAGGGGCAATCAGCCCCAGCATTTT
j_gene: TRBJ1-2; abundance: .; d_gene: TRBD1; v_gene: TRBV15; CDR3aa: CATSRDRVTGGDGYTF; CDR3nt: TGTGCCACCAGCAGAGATAGGGTAACAGGGGGCGATGGCTACACCTTC
j_gene: TRBJ1-4; abundance: .; d_gene: TRBD1; v_gene: TRBV15; CDR3aa: CATSRAGTGAFNEKLFF; CDR3nt: TGTGCCACCAGCAGAGCCGGGACAGGAGCCTTTAATGAAAAACTGTTTTTT